These 25 T cell receptor beta chains share one sample of origin, sequenced in a study of cytomegalovirus exposure and HLA in healthy donors. The PCR contained 60 Vbeta and 13 Jbeta primers. Some clones are missing from TCRdb's copy, which holds only in-frame ones; the method was immunoSEQ multiplex PCR. The sample holds about 110,000 clones, about two thirds seen once. The sequenced sample consisted of PBMCs. The source is a boy aged 5-17 years in good health and CMV-seronegative.

The V and J genes are TRBV6-5 and TRBJ1-5; the match to TRBD1 covers 10 bases. This CDR3 comprises 15 residues. Germline V gives CDR1 MNHEY, CDR2 SVGAGI. Trimming at V came to 5 bases and at J to 2 bases, leaving 3 bases not matched to a gene. CDR3 region: CASSPGTGGNQPQHF. CDR3 sequence (DNA): TGTGCCAGCAGTCCCGGGACAGGGGGCAATCAGCCCCAGCATTTT.

V is TRBV27 and J is TRBJ2-7; 7 bases are a match to TRBD2. The CDR3 is 15 residues long. The germline V gene encodes CDR1 MNHEY and CDR2 SMNVEV (reference sequence). V lost 3 bases to trimming and J lost 2 bases; unmatched junction nucleotides: 7. CDR3 protein: CASSFGASGTYEQYF. The CDR3 bases are TGTGCCAGCAGTTTCGGGGCTAGCGGAACCTACGAGCAGTACTTC.

The chain couples TRBV11-2 to TRBJ1-2, with a weak D call TRBD1 (5 bases). Trimming left V 2 bases short and J 7 bases short, with 23 bases between. Germline loops: CDR1 SGHAT, CDR2 FQNNGV. This CDR3 spans 17 amino acids. CDR3 region: CASSLTGRDTGGTGYTF. The DNA for the CDR3 is TGTGCCAGCAGCTTAACCGGGAGGGATACAGGAGGAACTGGCTACACCTTC.

The V gene is TRBV6-5, the J gene TRBJ1-5, with D possibly matching TRBD1 (5 bases). Trimming removed 6 bases from V and 5 bases from J, with 14 bases in between. The CDR3 totals 14 residues. The germline V gene has CDR1 MNHEY and CDR2 SVGAGI. Here the CDR3 reads CASSNRWGDQPQHF. The CDR3 DNA follows: TGTGCCAGCAGCAACAGGTGGGGCGATCAGCCCCAGCATTTT.

This clone is a singleton in its sample. The chain carries TRBV28 and TRBJ1-4; D is perhaps TRBD1 (6 bases). In germline, CDR1 is MDHEN, CDR2 SYDVKM. With 5 bases removed from V and 7 bases from J, the gap between germline ends came to 14 bases. The CDR3 spans 14 residues. In DNA form, the CDR3 reads TGTGCCAGCAGTCCCCTTTTACAGGGTGAAAAACTGTTTTTT. Protein: CASSPLLQGEKLFF.

V and J are TRBV9 and TRBJ2-1; 10 nucleotides align to TRBD1. This CDR3 comprises 17 residues. CDR1 SGDLS and CDR2 YYNGEE come from the germline V gene. J was trimmed by 3 bases and V by 3 bases; bases with no gene match: 9. The CDR3 loop is CASSDGTGDSYYNEQFF. The CDR3 DNA sequence: TGTGCCAGCAGCGACGGGACAGGGGATTCCTACTACAATGAGCAGTTCTTC.

This rearrangement joins TRBV10-1 to TRBJ2-5, with 8 nucleotides matching TRBD1. The V segment lost 3 bases and the J segment 4 bases; nucleotides outside the gene matches: 4. The CDR3 is made up of 14 amino acids. The germline V gene encodes CDR1 WNHNN and CDR2 SYGVQD (reference sequence). The CDR3 DNA sequence: TGCGCCAGCAGTGACAGGACAGGGCCAGAGACCCAGTACTTC. Translated: CASSDRTGPETQYF.

The V and J genes are TRBV13 and TRBJ2-1, with D possibly TRBD1 on 5 matching bases. The CDR3 loop spans 14 amino acids. Germline V gene data show CDR1 as PRHDT and CDR2 as FYEKMQ (reference sequence). Trimming removed 5 bases at V and 10 bases at J, with 18 bases between. Here the CDR3 reads CASSPQLGLWEQFF. CDR3 bases: TGTGCCAGCAGCCCACAGTTGGGGCTTTGGGAGCAGTTCTTC.

The chain has TRBV19 and TRBJ2-7; 7 bases map to TRBD1. The CDR3 consists of 14 residues. The V gene's germline CDR1 is LNHDA and CDR2 SQIVND (reference sequence). Germline trimming cut 5 bases from V and 0 bases from J; bases unmatched to any gene: 4. CDR3 sequence: CASSPGQSSYEQYF. CDR3 nucleotides: TGTGCCAGTAGTCCGGGACAGAGCTCCTACGAGCAGTACTTC.

The V and J genes are TRBV10-3 and TRBJ2-7; D perhaps matches TRBD2 (6 bases). The CDR3 contains 13 residues. V lost 6 bases to trimming and J lost 4 bases, with 13 bases between them. The V gene's germline CDR1 is ENHRY and CDR2 SYGVKD. The CDR3: CAISRLEGYEQYF. CDR3 coding DNA: TGTGCCATCAGCAGACTAGAGGGGTACGAGCAGTACTTC.

On this clone itself: The same CDR3 is also encoded by other DNA sequences in this sample. The J gene is TRBJ2-2, the V gene TRBV5-6, with 11 nucleotides matching TRBD1. V shed 4 bases and J 6 bases; nucleotides not matched to a gene: 8. In germline, CDR1 is SGHDT, CDR2 YYEEEE. The CDR3 runs 16 residues. The CDR3, as DNA: TGTGCCAGCAGCCTAGGACAGGGGGCTGTCCCCGGGGAGCTGTTTTTT. It translates to CASSLGQGAVPGELFF.

This chain uses TRBV7-8 with TRBJ2-7; perhaps TRBD2 as D (5 bases). The CDR3 length is 13 residues. Trimming took off 8 bases at V and 0 bases at J, with 11 bases between the two ends. The germline gives CDR1 SGHVS, CDR2 FQNEAQ. The CDR3 DNA reads TGTGCCAGCCGGACTTACTTCTCCTACGAGCAGTACTTC. As protein: CASRTYFSYEQYF.

This clone has a single count. The genes are TRBV27 and TRBJ1-1; 9 positions agree with TRBD1. The germline gives CDR1 MNHEY, CDR2 SMNVEV (reference sequence). V lost 10 bases to trimming and J lost 4 bases; unmatched junction nucleotides: 7. This CDR3 contains 13 residues. For the CDR3, the DNA is TGTGCCACCATGGGACAGGGATCCACTGAAGCTTTCTTT. Its translation: CATMGQGSTEAFF.

V is TRBV30 and J is TRBJ1-1, with D perhaps TRBD1 (6 bases). The germline V gene has CDR1 GTSNPN and CDR2 SVGIG (reference sequence). Trimming took 3 bases from V and 2 from J, leaving 13 bases between them. This CDR3 has 14 amino acids. The CDR3 protein is CAWSDYRVNTEAFF. CDR3 nucleotides: TGTGCCTGGAGCGACTACAGGGTCAACACTGAAGCTTTCTTT.

This clone was seen a single time. V and J are TRBV5-6 and TRBJ2-7; tentative D call: TRBD2 (5 bases). The CDR3 length is 17 residues. Deletions cut 4 bases from V and 0 bases from J, with 20 bases between. The germline V gene has CDR1 SGHDT and CDR2 YYEEEE. The DNA for the CDR3 is TGTGCCAGCAGCCCCCGGATCGGCTTTGGGAGCTCCTACGAGCAGTACTTC. The encoded protein is CASSPRIGFGSSYEQYF.

This clone was picked up a small number of times. The V call is TRBV7-2, the J call TRBJ2-1, with TRBD2 matching over 7 bases. Germline V gives CDR1 SGHTA, CDR2 FQGNSA. V was pared by 3 bases and J by 10 bases, with 6 bases of the junction left unmatched. The CDR3 extends over 13 amino acids. The CDR3: CASSFGGSGEQFF. The CDR3 DNA is TGTGCCAGCAGCTTCGGGGGTAGCGGGGAGCAGTTCTTC.

This clone was counted once. The gene calls are TRBV2 and TRBJ2-7; unclear D gene. In germline, CDR1 is SNHLY, CDR2 FYNNEI. The CDR3 sequence is 15 residues long. Trimming cost V 0 bases and J 0 bases, with 9 bases left between them. CDR3 amino acids: CASSEATYLSYEQYF. The CDR3 nucleotides read TGTGCCAGCAGTGAAGCGACATATCTCTCCTACGAGCAGTACTTC.

The CDR3 DNA reads TGTGCCAGCAGCGACAGGGCCCACCCGAGGACTGAAGCTTTCTTT. This sequence encodes CASSDRAHPRTEAFF. This chain uses TRBV28 with TRBJ1-1; 7 positions agree with TRBD1. Germline values: CDR1 MDHEN, CDR2 SYDVKM. V shed 6 bases, J shed 5 bases, and the junction held 12 bases outside the gene matches. The CDR3 covers 15 residues.

The chain employs TRBV5-6 and TRBJ1-2; the D gene is possibly TRBD1 (6 bases). Deletions cut 0 bases from V and 12 bases from J, with 15 bases between. Germline V gives CDR1 SGHDT, CDR2 YYEEEE. The length of the CDR3 is 13 residues. The chain's CDR3 is CASSLAGGGKDTF. DNA of the CDR3: TGTGCCAGCAGCTTGGCGGGAGGGGGAAAGGACACCTTC.

This clone came up a few times. The rearrangement joins TRBV7-9 to TRBJ2-7, with D uncertain. The V end was cut by 1 base, the J end by 3 bases, with 10 bases between. The CDR3 has 14 residues. Germline values: CDR1 SEHNR, CDR2 FQNEAQ (reference sequence). Here the CDR3 DNA reads TGTGCCAGCAGCTTAGGGCCTGACTTCTACGAGCAGTACTTC. Residues: CASSLGPDFYEQYF.

This clone appeared a few times. The chain combines TRBV2 with TRBJ2-3; 8 bases map to TRBD2. J was trimmed by 9 bases and V by 5 bases; bases with no gene match: 1. This CDR3 is built from 11 residues. The germline CDR1 and CDR2 sequences are SNHLY and FYNNEI. CDR3 residues: CASSSSGTQYF. CDR3 bases: TGTGCCAGCAGTTCTAGCGGGACGCAGTATTTT.

The rearrangement links TRBV6-5 to TRBJ1-6; D gene uncertain. Germline CDR1 MNHEY, CDR2 SVGAGI. V gave up 2 bases and J gave up 7 bases, with 12 bases separating them. This CDR3 spans 15 amino acids. CDR3 bases: TGTGCCAGCAGTTACGGTGGAGCTAGGAATTCACCCCTCCACTTT. Protein: CASSYGGARNSPLHF.

This rearrangement joins TRBV2 to TRBJ1-5; TRBD1 matches 10 bases. CDR3 length: 15 residues. The germline gives CDR1 SNHLY, CDR2 FYNNEI. The V gene end was trimmed by 8 bases and the J gene end by 4 bases; junction bases not matched to a gene: 8. The CDR3 region is CASRQGASTNQPQHF. The CDR3 bases are TGTGCCAGCCGACAGGGGGCCTCGACTAATCAGCCCCAGCATTTT.

This rearrangement joins TRBV28 to TRBJ2-6; weak D call: TRBD1 (5 bases). Trimming removed 6 bases from V and 0 bases from J, with 15 bases in between. Germline V gene sequence: CDR1 MDHEN, CDR2 SYDVKM. This CDR3 is 17 amino acids long. DNA for the CDR3: TGTGCCAGCAGCCCTTGGGGCCTTAACTCTGGGGCCAACGTCCTGACTTTC. This sequence encodes CASSPWGLNSGANVLTF.

The V and J genes are TRBV5-6 and TRBJ2-2, with D maybe TRBD1 (5 bases). Trimming stripped 0 bases from V and 2 bases from J, with 11 bases between. The germline V gene encodes CDR1 SGHDT and CDR2 YYEEEE. The CDR3 runs to 16 residues. The CDR3 reads CASSLVWQGNTGELFF. In nucleotides, the CDR3 is TGTGCCAGCAGCTTGGTTTGGCAGGGAAACACCGGGGAGCTGTTTTTT.